This T cell receptor (beta chain) is from a study of OX40 agonist ivuxolimab in advanced cancers. Study context: Anti-PD-1, anti-PD-L1 or anti-CTLA-4 therapy given earlier was allowed, and roughly 40% had some.

The V gene lost 2 bases and the J gene lost 4 bases, with 8 bases spanning the gap. Per germline, CDR1 MNHEY and CDR2 SVGAGI. The CDR3 has 13 residues. It was autoimmune disease history or systemic immunosuppression that excluded patients. Measured with immunoSEQ multiplex PCR; TCRdb has only the in-frame clones, and not every one. In the table there are tens of thousands of clones, 65% to 90% of which are singletons. Whole-study findings and limits: By week 6 at 0.1 to 3.0 mg/kg, blood CD4+ and CD8+ T cells had expanded clonally.

This clone was observed a single time. Its specificity is unknown. The TCR sequence derives from an adult with an advanced solid tumor such as melanoma, head and neck, liver or kidney cancer. The chain joins TRBV6-5 to TRBJ1-2; the D gene is possibly TRBD1 (5 bases). Sequences were derived from CD4+ or CD8+ T cells sorted from blood, sampled in a trial of the OX40 agonist ivuxolimab. For the CDR3, the DNA is TGTGCCAGCAGTTACCGGGGGGGCTATGGCTACACCTTC. It specifies CASSYRGGYGYTF.